The entry that follows covers one TCR beta chain sequence. What it recognizes is unknown. There are 13 residues in the CDR3. Looked up from germline, CDR1 is MNHNY and CDR2 is SVGAGI (reference sequence). Trimming cost V 2 bases and J 2 bases, with 6 bases left between them. This specimen comes from a study of T cell responses to AZD1222 COVID-19 vaccine. Study-level findings and limits: Seropositive at baseline were only six AZD1222 recipients. Donor demographics were predominantly white British with a female majority; clonal diversity may be underestimated.

TCRdb's table, derived via immunoSEQ multiplex PCR, lists solely in-frame clones and lacks some. The data hold about 160,000 clones, with 75% to 95% observed a single time. Sample: peripheral blood, taken on day 0 of AZD1222 vaccination. The origin of this receptor is an adult in good health. The chain uses TRBV6-6 and TRBJ2-5, with D uncertain. This CDR3 reads CASSYDYQETQYF. The CDR3 DNA is TGTGCCAGCAGTTACGATTATCAAGAGACCCAGTACTTC.